This TCR beta chain was sequenced during a study of shared clonotypes between healthy human individuals. Study-level background: A donor's plate count was three for CD4 naive and three for CD4 memory; CD8 naive had two and CD8 memory one. General study results and limits: Generally, naive subsets (rather than memory subsets) showed larger estimated richness. Four donors shared around 5.1% of their naive CD4 clonotypes.

Turning to this clone: Its antigen remains unidentified.

This table comes from immunoSEQ multiplex PCR, and its TCRdb copy is limited to in-frame clones, with some not included. The table shows roughly 2.2 million clones, with 92% occurring only once. The CDR3 loop spans 15 amino acids. CDR1 and CDR2 from the germline V gene are MNHEY and SVGAGI. Trimming removed 4 bases at V and 1 base at J, with 13 bases between. Both subsets, CD45RA+ naive and CD45RA-negative memory, were split from the CD4+ cells. Material: naive CD4+ T cells from PBMCs. Subset described: CD45RA+ positively selected. The V and J genes are TRBV6-5 and TRBJ2-5, with D possibly matching TRBD1 (5 bases). The receptor's source is a man aged 18 to 29 in good health. Some clones in this sample may be carry-over from other donors' samples. The DNA for the CDR3 is TGTGCCAGCAGTTGGCGAGGACACCCCCAAGAGACCCAGTACTTC. Translation: CASSWRGHPQETQYF.